Below, one T cell receptor beta chain is given with its context. These data belong to a study of CD4+ T cells in melanoma. The table came from immunoSEQ multiplex PCR; TCRdb's copy has only in-frame clones and leaves some out. The table shows about 140,000 clones, with about 90% occurring only once. V shed 2 bases and J shed 8 bases, with 15 bases lying between them. The CDR3 is 14 amino acids. The germline V gene has CDR1 KGHSH and CDR2 LQKENI. The J gene is TRBJ1-1, the V gene TRBV18, with D unclear. The TCR originated in a human donor with melanoma. CDR3 protein: CASSPNLGQFEAFF. The CDR3 nucleotides are TGTGCCAGCTCACCAAATCTAGGGCAGTTCGAAGCTTTCTTT.